This T cell receptor (beta chain) was recorded in a study of blood T cell repertoires in COVID-19. Study information: The United States, Italy and Spain were the sources of the acute and convalescent COVID-19 samples. T cells, B-cell-depleted T cells, or PBMCs supplied cDNA or gDNA.

Trimming shortened V by 1 base and J by 4 bases, and 10 bases separated the two germline ends. CDR3 length: 14 residues. Germline assignment: CDR1 GTSNPN and CDR2 SVGIG (reference sequence). Original processing notes: For nucleated cells, counts were estimated from reference gene primer amplification. Produced via immunoSEQ multiplex PCR; TCRdb's table is partial and in-frame only. The D gene and trimming were derived from the DNA, and the V and J assignments and clone size from that table. The profile covers roughly 100,000 clones, with around 82% appearing a single time and 4.5% to 5.5% taken by the ten largest.

The sample comprised peripheral blood. The J gene is TRBJ1-4, the V gene TRBV30; tentative D call: TRBD1 (6 bases). This receptor was obtained from a man in his 60s with acute or convalescent COVID-19. In DNA, the CDR3 is TGTGCCTGGAGTGAAGGGACAAGTAATGAAAAACTGTTTTTT. Its protein is CAWSEGTSNEKLFF.